This is a list of T cell receptor beta chains from one sample in a study of immune characteristics of hereditary and idiopathic chronic pancreatitis. The assay was immunoSEQ multiplex PCR, and TCRdb's table has in-frame clones only and misses some. Altogether approximately 9,800 clones are present, roughly 80% being singletons, with the ten largest covering 11% to 15%. Sequenced material: pancreas tissue with idiopathic chronic pancreatitis. These receptors came from a human donor with chronic pancreatitis. The conserved cysteine and the conserved F or W are not part of the CDR3 here.

CDR3aa: ASSQGTGRRNQPQH
j_gene: TRBJ1-5
v_gene: TRBV3-1/TRBV3-2

CDR3aa: ASRVTGDYGYT
j_gene: TRBJ1-2
v_gene: TRBV6-5

CDR3aa: ASSESGGNTEAF
j_gene: TRBJ1-1
v_gene: TRBV2

CDR3aa: ASSVQAQNTGELF
j_gene: TRBJ2-2
v_gene: TRBV2

CDR3aa: ASSLRGGATETQY
j_gene: TRBJ2-5
v_gene: TRBV28

CDR3aa: ASSVGPSGIEETQY
j_gene: TRBJ2-5
v_gene: TRBV9

CDR3aa: ASSLQAGSYNEQF
j_gene: TRBJ2-1
v_gene: TRBV9

CDR3aa: ASSDPSGGWTDTQY
j_gene: TRBJ2-3
v_gene: TRBV6-1

CDR3aa: ASNAPGGGLGETQY
j_gene: TRBJ2-5
v_gene: TRBV2

CDR3aa: ASSPRIDTGELF
j_gene: TRBJ2-2
v_gene: TRBV18

CDR3aa: ASSRGLSQPQH
j_gene: TRBJ1-5
v_gene: TRBV19

CDR3aa: ASSRNIQETQY
j_gene: TRBJ2-5
v_gene: TRBV2

CDR3aa: AWDRSSYEQY
j_gene: TRBJ2-7
v_gene: TRBV30

CDR3aa: ASSLSLTGGRWTEAF
j_gene: TRBJ1-1
v_gene: TRBV28

CDR3aa: ASSLATRLETQY
j_gene: TRBJ2-5
v_gene: TRBV5-1

CDR3aa: ASRSQGTGGDEQY
j_gene: TRBJ2-7
v_gene: TRBV19

CDR3aa: ASRRTDREGQNTEAF
j_gene: TRBJ1-1
v_gene: TRBV2

CDR3aa: ASSRDRRFNYGYT
j_gene: TRBJ1-2
v_gene: TRBV4-3